The entry below gives a single T cell receptor (beta chain) sequence along with its context. V was cut by 4 bases and J by 2 bases, with 18 bases left in between. Germline values: CDR1 MNHEY, CDR2 SVGAGI. The CDR3 loop spans 16 amino acids. This sample is part of a study of technical replicates of blood from a handful of donors. TCRdb's table, derived via immunoSEQ multiplex PCR, lists solely in-frame clones and lacks some. The table includes about 83,000 clones, around 90% detected once. Sequencing was carried out using T cells isolated from PBMCs. This TCR was recovered from a human donor in good health. V and J are TRBV6-5 and TRBJ2-7, with a possible D match to TRBD1 (5 bases). The CDR3 DNA reads TGTGCCAGCAGTTCGATCAGGACACCTAAAACCTACGAGCAGTACTTC. It codes for CASSSIRTPKTYEQYF.